What follows are 26 T cell receptor beta chains derived from one specimen sequenced in a study of post-analysis software for immune sequencing data. Study observations and caveats: Higher frequency in patients than in controls was seen for roughly five TRBV segments, with TRBV5-6, TRBV5-1 and TRBV20-1 among them.

No antigen has been assigned to these receptors. Researchers reported that TCR beta cDNA libraries carried unique molecular identifiers. Using its own MiXCR run on the PCR reads, TCRdb lists one record per CDR3 protein. The data show hundreds of thousands of distinct CDR3 sequences, 25% to 30% seen once. The specimen was blood. The receptors were gathered from a girl under 18 with multiple sclerosis.

This clonotype was picked up a small number of times. At one end, the junction sequence differs from germline, possibly due to a read error. The chain links TRBV29-1 to TRBJ1-2; maybe TRBD1 (6 bases). The V gene's germline CDR1 is SQVTM and CDR2 ANQGSEA. This CDR3 is built from 13 residues. The CDR3, as DNA: TGCAGCGTGGAAGGACAGATTAACTATGGCTACACCTTC. This codes for CSVEGQINYGYTF. Looking up the rest from reference TRBV29-1 and TRBJ1-2 gives the full variable domain: SAVISQKPSRDICQRGTSLTIQCQVDSQVTMMFWYRQQPGQSLTLIATANQGSEATYESGFVIDKFPISRPNLTFSTLTVSNMSPEDSSIYLCSVEGQINYGYTFGSGTRLTVV.

This chain uses TRBV7-8 with TRBJ2-1; tentatively, D is TRBD2 (5 bases). V gave up 4 bases and J gave up 9 bases, with 22 bases separating them. CDR1 and CDR2 (germline): SGHVS, FQNEAQ. The CDR3 covers 16 residues. This CDR3 is CASSYEIARGLGEQFF. The CDR3 coding sequence is TGTGCCAGCAGCTACGAAATAGCGAGAGGGCTCGGTGAGCAGTTCTTC.

As to this clonotype: Since a much larger clone is just one base distant, this may be a read error. This chain joins TRBV7-9 and TRBJ1-2; TRBD1 is a possible D gene (5 bases). CDR1 is SEHNR, CDR2 FQNEAQ, per germline (reference sequence). The CDR3 totals 13 residues. Trimming shortened V by 3 bases and J by 8 bases, and 13 bases separated the two germline ends. The CDR3, as DNA: TGTGCCAGCAGCTTCGACGGGGCTAAGGGCTACACCTTC. Its protein product is CASSFDGAKGYTF.

This clonotype showed up many times. The rearrangement uses TRBV4-1 and TRBJ2-7; 7 bases are a match to TRBD1. CDR1 MGHRA and CDR2 YSYEKL come from the germline V gene. The CDR3 is 14 amino acids. V shed 4 bases and J 3 bases; nucleotides not matched to a gene: 6. The CDR3 sequence is CASSPTGSGYEQYF. In nucleotides, the CDR3 is TGCGCCAGCAGCCCGACAGGGTCGGGCTACGAGCAGTACTTC.

The V call is TRBV7-6, the J call TRBJ1-6, with a possible D match to TRBD1 (6 bases). The germline V gene has CDR1 SGHVS and CDR2 FNYEAQ. V was shortened by 5 bases and J by 8 bases, with 22 bases between the two germline ends. The CDR3 consists of 17 residues. The CDR3 sequence is CASSGDLNREPYSPLHF. CDR3 DNA: TGTGCCAGCAGCGGAGACCTTAACAGGGAACCGTATTCACCCCTCCACTTT.

In the case of this clonotype: This may be a read error: a much more frequent sequence differs by one nucleotide. The chain employs TRBV12-3 or TRBV12-4 and TRBJ1-6; D gene ambiguous. The CDR3 loop spans 13 amino acids. The DNA of the CDR3 is TGTGCCAGCAGTGGAACGCGGGATTCACCCCACCACTTT. Translation: CASSGTRDSPHHF.

This clonotype was seen only a few times. The chain has TRBV28 and TRBJ2-1; TRBD2 agrees at 8 bases. CDR3 size: 17 residues. Germline V lookup: CDR1 MDHEN, CDR2 SYDVKM. V gave up 5 bases and J gave up 4 bases; unmatched junction bases: 13. In DNA, the CDR3 is TGTGCCAGCAGTACCAGCAAGCGGGAGATGGGGTACAATGAGCAGTTCTTC. It encodes CASSTSKREMGYNEQFF.

This clonotype has a handful of counts. The chain is built from TRBV28 and TRBJ2-1, with 10 bases that match TRBD1. The germline CDR1 and CDR2 sequences are MDHEN and SYDVKM. The V segment lost 7 bases and the J segment 9 bases; nucleotides outside the gene matches: 6. The CDR3 covers 13 residues. In DNA form, the CDR3 reads TGTGCCAGCAAGTTGACAGGGGGCGGTGAGCAGTTCTTC. Protein: CASKLTGGGEQFF.

The chain links TRBV7-2 to TRBJ1-1; tentatively, D is TRBD1 (5 bases). The CDR3 covers 17 residues. Germline V gene data show CDR1 as SGHTA and CDR2 as FQGNSA. V lost 5 bases and J 0 bases, leaving 19 bases between the germline ends. The CDR3: CASSLEWVGGLNTEAFF. In DNA, the CDR3 is TGTGCCAGCAGCCTTGAGTGGGTCGGGGGACTGAACACTGAAGCTTTCTTT.

The chain couples TRBV20-1 to TRBJ2-5; TRBD2 aligns across 13 bases. CDR1 is DFQATT, CDR2 SNEGSKA, per germline (reference sequence). V gave up 3 bases and J gave up 3 bases; unmatched junction bases: 7. The CDR3 consists of 16 residues. Here the CDR3 reads CSASSGLAGLKETQYF. The CDR3 region has the DNA TGCAGTGCTAGTTCGGGACTAGCGGGATTAAAAGAGACCCAGTACTTC.

With respect to this clonotype: An end of the junction does not agree with germline; a read error may underlie this. V is TRBV7-9 and J is TRBJ1-2; tentatively, D is TRBD1 (6 bases). Germline CDR1 SEHNR, CDR2 FQNEAQ (reference sequence). This CDR3 contains 15 residues. CDR3: CSSSLFGQSIYGYTF. CDR3 DNA sequence: TGTTCCAGCAGCTTATTTGGACAGTCGATCTATGGCTACACCTTC.

The CDR3 DNA sequence: TGCAGCGTTTCCAGGACAGTAACCTACGAGCAGTACTTC. This codes for CSVSRTVTYEQYF. The rearrangement links TRBV29-1 to TRBJ2-7; TRBD1 is a possible D gene (6 bases). This CDR3 has 13 amino acids. Germline CDR1 and CDR2: SQVTM and ANQGSEA. V was trimmed by 5 bases and J by 2 bases, leaving 13 bases between them.

This clonotype was counted only a few times. J is TRBJ1-2 and V is TRBV7-2; no reliable D call. Trimming pared 1 base from V and 5 bases from J, leaving 11 bases between. The CDR3 loop spans 14 amino acids. Germline values: CDR1 SGHTA, CDR2 FQGNSA. This CDR3 is CASSLVYGDYGYTF. Written as DNA, the CDR3 is TGTGCCAGCAGCTTAGTGTACGGGGATTATGGCTACACCTTC.

This chain connects TRBV12-3 or TRBV12-4 to TRBJ2-4, with 8 bases aligning to TRBD1. The end of the DNA fits TRBJ2-7 better, so the J call may be wrong. The CDR3 runs to 14 residues. CDR3 sequence (DNA): TGTGCCAGTAGTATAGACAGGGGTACCAGCGAGCAGTACTTC. This encodes CASSIDRGTSEQYF.

The chain uses TRBV12-3 or TRBV12-4 and TRBJ1-2; weak D call: TRBD1 (6 bases). This CDR3 has 13 residues. The V gene lost 5 bases and the J gene lost 6 bases, with 13 bases spanning the gap. For the CDR3, the DNA is TGTGCCAGCAGTCCGGCAGGGGCTAATGGCTACACCTTC. Translated: CASSPAGANGYTF.

This chain links TRBV6-2 or TRBV6-3 with TRBJ2-7, with 9 bases matching TRBD1. CDR1 and CDR2 from the germline V gene are MNHEY and SVGEGT. The CDR3 is made up of 14 amino acids. V trimming: 6 bases; J trimming: 5 bases; junction bases outside the gene matches: 8. This CDR3 reads CASRAGTGPNEQYF. DNA for the CDR3: TGTGCCAGCAGGGCCGGGACAGGGCCCAACGAGCAGTACTTC.

This clonotype turned up a few times. The chain combines TRBV2 with TRBJ2-3; possible D gene TRBD2, 5 bases. Trimming stripped 7 bases from V and 6 bases from J, with 20 bases between. Germline CDR1 reads SNHLY; CDR2 reads FYNNEI. The CDR3 has 15 amino acids. This chain's CDR3 is CASTLLAVELDTQYF. CDR3 sequence (DNA): TGTGCCAGCACACTTCTAGCTGTTGAACTGGATACGCAGTATTTT.

The chain joins TRBV27 to TRBJ2-5; tentative D call: TRBD1 (6 bases). Germline assignment: CDR1 MNHEY and CDR2 SMNVEV (reference sequence). The CDR3 contains 17 residues. V lost 6 bases and J 5 bases, leaving 25 bases between the germline ends. The CDR3 nucleotides read TGTGCCAGCAGCCGAGGTGCAGGGGTTCCACCAAGTGAGACCCAGTACTTC. Amino acid sequence: CASSRGAGVPPSETQYF.

This chain uses TRBV20-1 with TRBJ2-1; D might be TRBD2 (7 bases). The CDR3 consists of 14 residues. The germline gives CDR1 DFQATT, CDR2 SNEGSKA (reference sequence). Trimming took 2 bases from V and 5 from J, leaving 13 bases between them. The chain's CDR3 is CSARRGGLNNEQFF. As DNA, the CDR3 is TGCAGTGCTAGAAGGGGGGGCCTGAACAATGAGCAGTTCTTC.

This chain joins TRBV18 and TRBJ2-3; D possibly uses TRBD1 or TRBD2 (5 bases each). Germline V lookup: CDR1 KGHSH, CDR2 LQKENI. This CDR3 spans 15 amino acids. V was trimmed by 2 bases and J by 2 bases, leaving 11 bases between them. The CDR3 DNA is TGTGCCAGCTCACCAAGGTTGGGGGTCACAGATACGCAGTATTTT. Its translation: CASSPRLGVTDTQYF.

This clonotype came up a few times. The V gene is TRBV5-6, the J gene TRBJ2-7; 11 bases match TRBD1. Trimming at V came to 4 bases and at J to 3 bases, leaving 6 bases not matched to a gene. From germline, CDR1 is SGHDT and CDR2 YYEEEE. CDR3 length: 15 amino acids. CDR3 nucleotide sequence: TGTGCCAGCAGCCCAGGGACAGGGGGTCTCTACGAGCAGTACTTC. Its protein is CASSPGTGGLYEQYF.

Concerning this clonotype: Germline is not matched at one junction end, which may reflect a read error. The chain uses TRBV12-3 or TRBV12-4 and TRBJ1-6; maybe TRBD1 (6 bases). CDR3 length: 14 amino acids. CDR3 in amino acids: CASSSVLGASPPHF. CDR3 bases: TGTGCCAGCAGTTCCGTCCTGGGGGCTTCACCCCCCCACTTT.

This clonotype was seen only a few times. The chain has TRBV6-2 or TRBV6-3 and TRBJ2-6; 10 bases are a match to TRBD1. The CDR3 runs 17 residues. Trimming at V came to 5 bases and at J to 1 base, leaving 5 bases not matched to a gene. CDR1 is MNHEY, CDR2 SVGEGT, per germline. In DNA, the CDR3 is TGTGCCAGCAGTCACCGGGACAGGGGTTCTGGGGCCAACGTCCTGACTTTC. Amino acids: CASSHRDRGSGANVLTF.

This clonotype was seen just once. V and J are TRBV19 and TRBJ2-7; TRBD1 or TRBD2 may be the D gene (5 bases each). The CDR3 totals 16 residues. V was pared by 2 bases and J by 10 bases, with 24 bases between. The germline V gene encodes CDR1 LNHDA and CDR2 SQIVND (reference sequence). The CDR3 here is CASSIRRGAGWGNQYF. CDR3 sequence (DNA): TGTGCCAGTAGTATACGTCGTGGGGCAGGGTGGGGGAACCAGTACTTC.

This clonotype has more than one count but fewer than ten. The CDR3: CASSVGQGGFTEAFF. The CDR3 DNA sequence: TGTGCCAGCAGTGTCGGACAGGGGGGATTCACTGAAGCTTTCTTT. This rearrangement joins TRBV25-1 to TRBJ1-1; TRBD1 matches at 10 bases. The ends lost 4 bases at V and 4 bases at J; junction bases unmatched: 6. CDR3 length equals 15 residues. CDR1 and CDR2 from the germline V gene are MGHDK and SYGVNS.

This clonotype was observed at least ten times. V usage is TRBV7-9 and J usage is TRBJ2-1, with 7 bases lining up with TRBD2. V shed 5 bases and J 4 bases; nucleotides not matched to a gene: 2. Germline V CDR1 and CDR2: SEHNR, FQNEAQ (reference sequence). The CDR3 runs to 13 residues. The CDR3 is CASSTGGYNEQFF. DNA of the CDR3: TGTGCCAGCAGCACCGGGGGGTACAATGAGCAGTTCTTC.